Below are 18 T cell receptor beta chains sequenced from a single sample in a study of identical twins. Each CDR3 protein is one row after TCRdb ran MiXCR on the 5' RACE reads. The table includes 150,000 or so distinct CDR3 sequences, approximately 4% detected once. What was sequenced was memory T cells sorted from blood. The receptor set was obtained from a man younger than 30 in good health.

The sample holds many counts of this clonotype. The chain couples TRBV20-1 to TRBJ1-5; D might be TRBD1 (6 bases). Germline V lookup: CDR1 DFQATT, CDR2 SNEGSKA (reference sequence). The CDR3 totals 15 residues. CDR3: CSGVGGTYSNQPQHF. The CDR3 bases are TGCAGCGGCGTCGGGGGGACATATAGCAATCAGCCCCAGCATTTT.

This clonotype was counted at least ten times. The chain couples TRBV4-1 to TRBJ1-1; D is unresolved. Trimming stripped 4 bases from V and 1 base from J, with 13 bases between. Germline CDR1 is MGHRA and CDR2 is YSYEKL. The CDR3 runs 15 residues. CDR3 DNA: TGCGCCAGCAGCCCCCCTCTGTGGGCGAACACTGAAGCTTTCTTT. This sequence encodes CASSPPLWANTEAFF.

This clonotype was seen ten or more times. The chain uses TRBV3-1 and TRBJ1-2, with no clear D. The CDR3 covers 12 residues. Germline assignment: CDR1 LGHDT and CDR2 YNNKEL (reference sequence). The V and J ends lost 10 bases and 0 bases respectively, with 9 bases between them. The CDR3 spells CATMRANYGYTF. The CDR3, as DNA: TGTGCCACCATGCGGGCTAACTATGGCTACACCTTC.

This clonotype appeared many times. The chain carries TRBV5-1 and TRBJ2-2; the match to TRBD1 covers 9 bases. This CDR3 is built from 14 residues. With 5 bases clipped from V and 5 bases from J, the junction kept 4 bases outside the gene matches. Germline lookup yields CDR1 SGHRS and CDR2 YFSETQ. This CDR3 is CASRRTGETGELFF. In DNA form, the CDR3 reads TGCGCCAGCAGGAGGACAGGGGAAACCGGGGAGCTGTTTTTT.

CDR3 sequence: CASSPDRDTQYF. CDR3 nucleotides: TGTGCCAGCAGTCCGGATCGCGATACGCAGTATTTT. The J gene is TRBJ2-3, the V gene TRBV6-5; D not certain. V dropped 5 bases and J dropped 6 bases, with 9 bases sitting between them. This CDR3 is built from 12 residues. Germline V lookup: CDR1 MNHEY, CDR2 SVGAGI.

This clonotype was found a few times. This chain links TRBV6-4 with TRBJ1-3; no firm D call. Germline CDR1 MRHNA, CDR2 SNTAGT. The CDR3 sequence is 15 residues long. Trimming shortened V by 6 bases and J by 0 bases, and 12 bases separated the two germline ends. CDR3 in DNA: TGTGCCAGCAGCCGGGAGTTTGGCTCTGGAAACACCATATATTTT. This sequence encodes CASSREFGSGNTIYF.

This clonotype was seen many times. V gene TRBV5-1 combines with J gene TRBJ2-5; 10 bases align to TRBD2. Germline V gives CDR1 SGHRS, CDR2 YFSETQ. Germline trimming cut 3 bases from V and 4 bases from J; bases unmatched to any gene: 9. The CDR3 extends over 16 amino acids. The CDR3 protein is CASSYEIAGGPETQYF. DNA for the CDR3: TGCGCCAGCAGCTACGAGATAGCGGGAGGCCCAGAGACCCAGTACTTC.

This clonotype showed up just a few times. The rearrangement uses TRBV6-4 and TRBJ2-6, with TRBD1 as a possible D gene (5 bases). The CDR3 totals 19 residues. Trimming cost V 6 bases and J 1 base, with 22 bases left between them. CDR1 MRHNA and CDR2 SNTAGT come from the germline V gene. The DNA for the CDR3 is TGTGCCAGCAGCCGCCCGTTGACAGCCACTTCTTCTGGGGCCAACGTCCTGACTTTC. Amino acid sequence: CASSRPLTATSSGANVLTF.

This clonotype was counted at least ten times. The V call is TRBV5-1, the J call TRBJ2-1; 16 bases fit TRBD2. The CDR3 covers 15 residues. After removal of 4 bases from V and 12 bases from J, the junction contained 7 bases not matched to a gene. Germline assignment: CDR1 SGHRS and CDR2 YFSETQ. The CDR3 coding sequence is TGCGCCAGCAGCGTGTTAGGGACTAGCGGGGGGGGGCAGTTCTTC. It translates to CASSVLGTSGGGQFF. The entire variable domain, with the rest obtained from reference TRBV5-1 and TRBJ2-1, is as follows: KAGVTQTPRYLIKTRGQQVTLSCSPISGHRSVSWYQQTPGQGLQFLFEYFSETQRNKGNFPGRFSGRQFSNSRSEMNVSTLELGDSALYLCASSVLGTSGGGQFFGPGTRLTVL.

This clonotype was recorded many times. The chain couples TRBV21-1 to TRBJ2-7; the DNA was not used to check the table's D call, TRBD1. TRBV21-1 is labeled a pseudogene. The CDR3 sequence is 15 residues long. The DNA of the CDR3 is TGTGCCAGCAGCAAAATGGGACAGGCCGAATACGAGCAGTACTTC. Translation gives CASSKMGQAEYEQYF.

Many counts were recorded for this clonotype. This sequence joins TRBV7-2 and TRBJ2-5; perhaps TRBD1 as D (6 bases). The CDR3 consists of 14 residues. Germline CDR1 SGHTA, CDR2 FQGNSA. Trimming took off 5 bases at V and 4 bases at J, with 14 bases between the two ends. CDR3 sequence reads: CASSTWDNRETQYF. In nucleotides, the CDR3 is TGTGCCAGCAGCACCTGGGACAATCGAGAGACCCAGTACTTC.

This chain connects TRBV9 to TRBJ2-3; TRBD2 aligns across 8 bases. This CDR3 is built from 15 residues. The V gene's germline CDR1 is SGDLS and CDR2 YYNGEE. J gave up 6 bases and V 0 bases, and 6 bases lay outside the gene matches. CDR3 amino acids: CASSVVSTGGDTQYF. DNA for the CDR3: TGTGCCAGCAGCGTAGTATCGACGGGAGGGGATACGCAGTATTTT.

This clonotype was counted between two and nine times. The chain links TRBV5-1 to TRBJ2-1; 9 positions match TRBD2. CDR1 and CDR2 from the germline V gene are SGHRS and YFSETQ. The ends lost 0 bases at V and 6 bases at J; junction bases unmatched: 4. The CDR3 has 15 amino acids. In DNA form, the CDR3 reads TGCGCCAGCAGCTTGGGCGCGGGAGGGCCCAATGAGCAGTTCTTC. It yields the protein CASSLGAGGPNEQFF.

CDR3 sequence reads: CASSSLLAGVADTQYF. CDR3 in DNA: TGTGCCAGCAGCTCTTTGTTAGCGGGAGTCGCAGATACGCAGTATTTT. V and J are TRBV11-2 and TRBJ2-3; 9 bases match TRBD2. Germline loops: CDR1 SGHAT, CDR2 FQNNGV. With 4 bases clipped from V and 4 bases from J, the junction kept 9 bases outside the gene matches. CDR3 size: 16 residues. The complete variable domain, with remaining parts taken from reference TRBV11-2 and TRBJ2-3, reads EAGVAQSPRYKIIEKRQSVAFWCNPISGHATLYWYQQILGQGPKLLIQFQNNGVVDDSQLPKDRFSAERLKGVDSTLKIQPAKLEDSAVYLCASSSLLAGVADTQYFGPGTRLTVL.

The sample holds many counts of this clonotype. The chain has TRBV6-1 and TRBJ1-5; possible D gene TRBD1, 6 bases. The CDR3 covers 14 residues. V was cut by 6 bases and J by 2 bases, with 11 bases left in between. From germline, CDR1 is MNHNS and CDR2 SASEGT. Written as DNA, the CDR3 is TGTGCCAGCAGCCCGGGGGGGCGCAATCAGCCCCAGCATTTT. This sequence encodes CASSPGGRNQPQHF.

This clonotype was picked up many times. The chain recombines TRBV10-3 with TRBJ2-3, with TRBD1 matching over 7 bases. With V trimmed by 2 bases and J by 4 bases, 6 bases remained unmatched. Per the germline V gene, CDR1 is ENHRY and CDR2 is SYGVKD. The CDR3 runs to 15 residues. The CDR3 DNA is TGTGCCATCAGTGAGGGGGACAGAGTGGCAGATACGCAGTATTTT. Amino acid sequence: CAISEGDRVADTQYF.

This clonotype was detected a few times. The J gene is TRBJ2-2, the V gene TRBV7-9; D is perhaps TRBD1 or TRBD2 (5 bases each). CDR1 and CDR2 from the germline V gene are SEHNR and FQNEAQ (reference sequence). CDR3 length equals 15 residues. V gave up 5 bases and J gave up 6 bases, with 16 bases separating them. CDR3 DNA: TGTGCCAGCAGCAAAGGGACGGTTTTAGCCGGGGAGCTGTTTTTT. Its protein is CASSKGTVLAGELFF. Supplemented by reference TRBV7-9 and TRBJ2-2, the full variable domain reads DTGVSQNPRHKITKRGQNVTFRCDPISEHNRLYWYRQTLGQGPEFLTYFQNEAQLEKSRLLSDRFSAERPKGSFSTLEIQRTEQGDSAMYLCASSKGTVLAGELFFGEGSRLTVL.

The chain couples TRBV18 to TRBJ2-7; D call uncertain. The CDR3 contains 14 residues. Trimming removed 3 bases from V and 2 bases from J, with 11 bases in between. Germline CDR1 is KGHSH and CDR2 is LQKENI. CDR3: CASSPSTNAYEQYV. CDR3 sequence (DNA): TGTGCCAGCTCACCCTCTACAAACGCCTACGAGCAGTACGTC.